This T cell receptor beta chain was found in a study of cytomegalovirus exposure and HLA in healthy donors. Germline V gene sequence: CDR1 MNHNS, CDR2 SASEGT. CDR3 length equals 15 residues. The trim removed 3 bases at V and 5 bases at J, leaving 7 bases unmatched. PCR involved 60 Vbeta and 13 Jbeta primers. Measured with immunoSEQ multiplex PCR; TCRdb has only the in-frame clones, and not every one. The table has about 140,000 clones, approximately 65% seen once. The sequencing input was PBMCs. The chain is built from TRBV6-1 and TRBJ2-3, with 8 nucleotides matching TRBD1. The receptor comes from a woman aged 60-75 years in good health and CMV-seronegative. The chain's CDR3 is CASSETRGRRDTQYF. As DNA, the CDR3 is TGTGCCAGCAGTGAGACCAGGGGGCGCAGAGATACGCAGTATTTT.